This TCR beta chain was found in a study of tumor and adjacent non-tumor tissue in lung cancer. Study in general: Aged about 31 to 80 years, patients included 9 to 11 men and roughly 5 women with stage I to III disease.

Study observations and caveats: Normal lung showed higher cumulative top 100 clone frequency than tumor. Higher tumor TCR diversity was associated with shorter survival.

Germline V gene lookup returns CDR1 DFQATT and CDR2 SNEGSKA (reference sequence). Trimming took 6 bases from V and 2 from J; bases not matched to a gene: 7. This CDR3 has 14 amino acids. Three rounds of nested PCR, following a modified ARM-PCR protocol, produced the TCRbeta library. From the multiplex PCR reads, TCRdb called clonotypes with MiXCR, one entry per CDR3 protein. The table has 200,000 to 250,000 distinct CDR3 sequences, 70% to 75% seen once. The template was RNA from unsorted bulk tissue. Chemotherapy-naive patients with new lung cancer underwent thoracic surgery in China, August–late 2014. Points on this clonotype: The antigen remains unidentified.

V is TRBV20-1 and J is TRBJ2-3, with 8 bases identical to TRBD2. The clonotype comes from a man aged 60-69 years with non-small cell lung cancer. The sequenced material came from lung tumor tissue. The CDR3 reads CSASSGTYTDTQYF. As DNA, the CDR3 is TGCAGTGCGAGTAGCGGGACCTACACAGATACGCAGTATTTT.